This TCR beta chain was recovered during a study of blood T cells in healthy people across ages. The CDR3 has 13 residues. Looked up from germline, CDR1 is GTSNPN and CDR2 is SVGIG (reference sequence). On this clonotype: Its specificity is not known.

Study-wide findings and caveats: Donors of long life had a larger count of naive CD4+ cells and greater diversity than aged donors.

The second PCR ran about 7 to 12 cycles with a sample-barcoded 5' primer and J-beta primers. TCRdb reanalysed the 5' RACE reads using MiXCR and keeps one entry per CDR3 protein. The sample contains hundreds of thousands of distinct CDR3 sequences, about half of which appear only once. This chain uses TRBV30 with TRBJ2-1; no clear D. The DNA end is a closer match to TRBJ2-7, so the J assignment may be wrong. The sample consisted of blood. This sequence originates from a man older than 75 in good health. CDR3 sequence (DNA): TGTGCCTGGAGTGTGATGGAGTACAATGAGCAGTACTTC. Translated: CAWSVMEYNEQYF.